The 8 T cell receptor beta chains listed next were all sequenced from one sample in a study of response to subunit inactivated influenza vaccine. TCRdb passed the RT-PCR reads through MiXCR, listing each CDR3 protein once. The sample holds about 300,000 distinct CDR3 sequences, just over 20% seen once. The sequencing used PBMCs from blood, collected less than 22 months after vaccination. The receptors were sampled from a man aged 50 to 69 who received an inactivated influenza vaccine.

The V and J genes are TRBV11-2 and TRBJ2-1, with TRBD2 matching 12 bases. Germline assignment: CDR1 SGHAT and CDR2 FQNNGV. V dropped 5 bases and J dropped 0; count of bases not matched to a gene: 8. This CDR3 has 18 residues. The CDR3 here is CASSPRLAGASSYNEQFF. In nucleotides, the CDR3 is TGTGCCAGCAGCCCGCGACTAGCGGGGGCAAGCTCCTACAATGAGCAGTTCTTC.

The genes are TRBV2 and TRBJ1-2; 8 bases map to TRBD1. The CDR3 is 13 amino acids. V dropped 11 bases and J dropped 0; count of bases not matched to a gene: 5. In germline, CDR1 is SNHLY, CDR2 FYNNEI. The CDR3 reads CAVRDRTNYGYTF. The DNA for the CDR3 is TGTGCCGTCCGGGACAGGACTAACTATGGCTACACCTTC.

V is TRBV12-3 or TRBV12-4 and J is TRBJ1-4, with TRBD1 as a possible D gene (5 bases). V was pared by 3 bases and J by 8 bases, with 16 bases between. This CDR3 is built from 15 residues. CDR3 loop: CASSFRGTGREKLFF. The CDR3 DNA is TGTGCCAGCAGTTTTCGAGGGACGGGGAGGGAAAAACTGTTTTTT.

There are a few counts of this clonotype. The chain joins TRBV5-1 to TRBJ2-2, with D hard to call. The CDR3 extends over 13 amino acids. Germline CDR1 and CDR2: SGHRS and YFSETQ. The V and J ends lost 0 bases and 8 bases respectively, with 8 bases between them. The CDR3 region has the DNA TGCGCCAGCAGCTTGGCCGACGTGGGGGAGCTGTTTTTT. It encodes CASSLADVGELFF.

The V and J genes are TRBV5-6 and TRBJ2-2; D unclear. Germline lookup yields CDR1 SGHDT and CDR2 YYEEEE. The CDR3 has 12 amino acids. Trimming removed 3 bases at V and 8 bases at J, with 8 bases between. The CDR3 DNA reads TGTGCCAGCAGCTGGCGGCCGGGGGAGCTGTTTTTT. It specifies CASSWRPGELFF.

The chain recombines TRBV27 with TRBJ1-6, with unresolved D. Between the trimmed V and J ends, which lost 4 bases and 8 bases, there was a span of 12 bases. CDR3 size: 14 residues. CDR1 is MNHEY and CDR2 is SMNVEV in the germline V gene (reference sequence). For the CDR3, the DNA is TGTGCCAGCAGTTCCCCACGGATTGATTCACCCCTCCACTTT. Translating it yields CASSSPRIDSPLHF.

J is TRBJ1-2 and V is TRBV5-1; 8 bases map to TRBD1. CDR1 is SGHRS and CDR2 is YFSETQ in the germline V gene. The ends lost 4 bases at V and 7 bases at J; junction bases unmatched: 12. The CDR3 has 15 amino acids. The CDR3 nucleotides read TGCGCCAGCAGCGACGGGGACAGGCGGCACGGTGGCTACACCTTC. Its protein product is CASSDGDRRHGGYTF.

The chain carries TRBV20-1 and TRBJ2-7, with D perhaps matching TRBD2 (5 bases). CDR3 size: 12 residues. V gave up 4 bases and J gave up 7 bases, with 14 bases separating them. Germline CDR1 reads DFQATT; CDR2 reads SNEGSKA (reference sequence). The CDR3 spells CSATPGVGEQYF. The CDR3 DNA follows: TGCAGTGCTACCCCCGGGGTGGGGGAGCAGTACTTC.